Given below is one TCR beta chain in context. Produced via immunoSEQ multiplex PCR; TCRdb's table is partial and in-frame only. The sample has 300,000 to 400,000 clones, around 80% seen once. This CDR3 region has 13 residues. Germline CDR1 reads SGHNT; CDR2 reads YENEEA. V lost 5 bases and J 0 bases, leaving 7 bases between the germline ends. The sample comes from a study of blood T cell repertoires in COVID-19. The source material was peripheral blood. The chain joins TRBV11-3 to TRBJ1-1; D ambiguous. This receptor was obtained from a man aged 25-40 years with active or convalescent COVID-19. The CDR3, as DNA: TGTGCCAGCAGCGGGCCGGTGAACACTGAAGCTTTCTTT. This encodes CASSGPVNTEAFF.